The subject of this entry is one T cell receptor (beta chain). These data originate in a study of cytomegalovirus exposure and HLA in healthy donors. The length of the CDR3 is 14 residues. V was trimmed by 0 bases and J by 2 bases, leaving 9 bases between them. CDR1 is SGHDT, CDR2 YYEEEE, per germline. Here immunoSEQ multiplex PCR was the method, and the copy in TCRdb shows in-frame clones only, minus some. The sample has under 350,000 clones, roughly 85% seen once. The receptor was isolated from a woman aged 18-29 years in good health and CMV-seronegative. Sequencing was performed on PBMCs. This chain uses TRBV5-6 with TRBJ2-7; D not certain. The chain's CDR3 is CASSLVRGTYEQYF. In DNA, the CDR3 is TGTGCCAGCAGCTTGGTTCGCGGAACCTACGAGCAGTACTTC.